Presented here are 18 T cell receptor beta chains from one specimen sequenced in a study of cytomegalovirus exposure and HLA in healthy donors (dated by TCRdb to 2015 to 2018). Library construction relied on the immunoSEQ multiplex PCR assay. The multiplex PCR relied on a mix of 60 forward primers for TCR Vbeta segments and 13 reverse primers for TCR Jbeta segments. TCRdb re-hosts the immuneACCESS table, in-frame sequences only. Its copies lack some clones; in the studies checked, an unresolved V gene accounts for under half of them, and the cause for the rest is not known. In all, the sample holds 100,000 or so clones, and more than 60% of those were seen once. The ten largest clones capture 2.5% of the sample. Material: PBMCs. All receptors derive from a man between 45 and 60 years old in good health and CMV-seronegative.

The V call is TRBV6-6, the J call TRBJ1-1; D is ambiguous. V dropped 0 bases and J dropped 8 bases, with 7 bases sitting between them. The germline V gene has CDR1 MNHNY and CDR2 SVGAGI (reference sequence). The CDR3 length is 12 residues. CDR3 in amino acids: CASSYSMQEAFF. The DNA of the CDR3 is TGTGCCAGCAGTTACTCGATGCAGGAAGCTTTCTTT.

This clone was detected only once. V and J are TRBV9 and TRBJ2-3; 8 nucleotides match TRBD2. This CDR3 has 16 residues. Looked up from germline, CDR1 is SGDLS and CDR2 is YYNGEE. J was trimmed by 2 bases and V by 2 bases; bases with no gene match: 7. The CDR3 spells CASSVSSGLDTDTQYF. The CDR3 DNA sequence: TGTGCCAGCAGCGTTTCCTCGGGACTAGACACAGATACGCAGTATTTT.

The sample holds a few counts of this clone. The V call is TRBV5-5, the J call TRBJ2-5; TRBD1 matches 7 bases. Germline V gene sequence: CDR1 SGHKS, CDR2 YYEKEE (reference sequence). V dropped 1 base and J dropped 4; count of bases not matched to a gene: 4. This CDR3 contains 14 residues. The CDR3: CASSLTQGPETQYF. The CDR3 nucleotides are TGTGCCAGCAGCTTGACACAGGGGCCAGAGACCCAGTACTTC.

V gene TRBV5-6 combines with J gene TRBJ2-7; a weak D match, TRBD1 (6 bases). Germline loops: CDR1 SGHDT, CDR2 YYEEEE. V lost 3 bases to trimming and J lost 2 bases, with 15 bases between them. The CDR3 length is 15 residues. As DNA, the CDR3 is TGTGCCAGCAGCTCAATACAGGGCCCTACCTACGAGCAGTACTTC. Encoded protein: CASSSIQGPTYEQYF. The full variable domain, with the rest looked up from reference TRBV5-6 and TRBJ2-7, is DAGVTQSPTHLIKTRGQQVTLRCSPKSGHDTVSWYQQALGQGPQFIFQYYEEEERQRGNFPDRFSGHQFPNYSSELNVNALLLGDSALYLCASSSIQGPTYEQYFGPGTRLTVT.

V is TRBV30 and J is TRBJ1-1; the D is unclear. This CDR3 spans 13 amino acids. Germline CDR1 GTSNPN, CDR2 SVGIG (reference sequence). Between the trimmed V and J ends, which lost 3 bases and 0 bases, there was a span of 8 bases. For the CDR3, the DNA is TGTGCCTGGAGGAGGATACTGAACACTGAAGCTTTCTTT. It codes for CAWRRILNTEAFF.

J is TRBJ2-6 and V is TRBV5-6, with D perhaps TRBD1 (6 bases). Germline V CDR1 and CDR2: SGHDT, YYEEEE. This CDR3 comprises 17 residues. Trimming left V 1 base short and J 0 bases short, with 11 bases between. The CDR3 nucleotides read TGTGCCAGCAGCTTGTTACAGGGTTACTCTGGGGCCAACGTCCTGACTTTC. Translated, it gives CASSLLQGYSGANVLTF.

The CDR3 loop is CAISDPVRRGGNEQFF. The CDR3 DNA reads as TGTGCCATCAGTGACCCCGTGCGTAGGGGGGGCAATGAGCAGTTCTTC. The chain has TRBV10-3 and TRBJ2-1; the D gene is possibly TRBD2 (7 bases). The germline CDR1 and CDR2 sequences are ENHRY and SYGVKD. Trimming took off 3 bases at V and 6 bases at J, with 18 bases between the two ends. The CDR3 sequence is 16 residues long.

Sample share makes this clone medium-sized. The chain links TRBV4-1 to TRBJ2-7, with a tentative D call TRBD2 (5 bases). Germline V CDR1 and CDR2: MGHRA, YSYEKL. This CDR3 spans 14 amino acids. V lost 4 bases to trimming and J lost 3 bases, with 13 bases between them. The CDR3 sequence: CASSRTYGVYEQYF. CDR3 coding DNA: TGCGCCAGCAGCCGAACGTACGGGGTCTACGAGCAGTACTTC.

This chain connects TRBV7-9 to TRBJ2-3; D perhaps matches TRBD1 (5 bases). The V and J ends lost 5 bases and 2 bases respectively, with 11 bases between them. This CDR3 is built from 14 residues. The germline V gene has CDR1 SEHNR and CDR2 FQNEAQ (reference sequence). CDR3 amino acids: CASSQQGITDTQYF. CDR3 nucleotides: TGTGCCAGCAGCCAGCAGGGTATCACAGATACGCAGTATTTT.

This clone turned up a few times. The V gene is TRBV10-3, the J gene TRBJ1-1, with D maybe TRBD1 (6 bases). V lost 6 bases and J lost 4, with 18 bases in between. The CDR3 is made up of 15 amino acids. Germline V gene data show CDR1 as ENHRY and CDR2 as SYGVKD. The DNA for the CDR3 is TGTGCCATCAGGGAAGTACAGGGTAGAGTCACTGAAGCTTTCTTT. Its translation is CAIREVQGRVTEAFF.

In this sample, this clone turned up once. The CDR3 region has the DNA TGTGCCAGCAGCTTAGATGGGGCGACGGTGGGGGAGCAGTTCTTC. Its translation: CASSLDGATVGEQFF. The chain joins TRBV7-2 to TRBJ2-1; D may be TRBD1 (5 bases). Germline V lookup: CDR1 SGHTA, CDR2 FQGNSA. V was pared by 1 base and J by 10 bases, with 17 bases between. The CDR3 loop spans 15 amino acids.

This clone was recorded once. The V gene is TRBV28, the J gene TRBJ1-1, with D perhaps TRBD1 (5 bases). The V gene lost 2 bases and the J gene lost 2 bases, with 12 bases spanning the gap. Germline-derived CDR1 and CDR2 are MDHEN and SYDVKM. This CDR3 has 15 amino acids. CDR3 coding DNA: TGTGCCAGCAGTTTAAACTGGGGGGGAAACACTGAAGCTTTCTTT. Protein sequence: CASSLNWGGNTEAFF.

The rearrangement links TRBV30 to TRBJ2-2, with D perhaps matching TRBD1 (5 bases). There are 14 residues in the CDR3. V lost 2 bases to trimming and J lost 6 bases, with 13 bases between them. CDR1 is GTSNPN and CDR2 is SVGIG in the germline V gene (reference sequence). In nucleotides, the CDR3 is TGTGCCTGGAGTTTAGGGGTCGAGGCCGGGGAGCTGTTTTTT. This gives the protein CAWSLGVEAGELFF.

The V and J genes are TRBV7-9 and TRBJ2-3, with a tentative D call TRBD1 (5 bases). Germline values: CDR1 SEHNR, CDR2 FQNEAQ (reference sequence). The CDR3 is 13 amino acids. Trimming shortened V by 5 bases and J by 4 bases, and 10 bases separated the two germline ends. The CDR3: CASSTGQADTQYF. For the CDR3, the DNA is TGTGCCAGCAGCACAGGTCAGGCAGATACGCAGTATTTT.

The chain has TRBV11-2 and TRBJ1-1, with D possibly TRBD1 on 6 matching bases. Trimming left V 5 bases short and J 4 bases short, with 17 bases between. The CDR3 consists of 15 residues. CDR1 is SGHAT and CDR2 is FQNNGV in the germline V gene. The CDR3 nucleotides read TGTGCCAGCAGCACCACGGGACACCGGTTCACTGAAGCTTTCTTT. As protein: CASSTTGHRFTEAFF.

The chain has TRBV5-1 and TRBJ2-2; TRBD2 matches 9 bases. The CDR3 covers 18 residues. J gave up 1 base and V 1 base, and 8 bases lay outside the gene matches. Germline V CDR1 and CDR2: SGHRS, YFSETQ. The CDR3 is CASSLRPGAGGNTGELFF. CDR3 DNA: TGCGCCAGCAGCTTGCGGCCCGGAGCGGGAGGGAACACCGGGGAGCTGTTTTTT.

This clone was counted a few times. The rearrangement uses TRBV5-4 and TRBJ2-1; 7 bases are a match to TRBD2. Germline CDR1 SGHNT, CDR2 YYREEE (reference sequence). V gave up 1 base and J gave up 7 bases; unmatched junction bases: 5. This CDR3 contains 14 residues. The CDR3 nucleotides read TGTGCCAGCAGCTTGTTATCTAGCGGTAATGAGCAGTTCTTC. Protein product: CASSLLSSGNEQFF. The full variable domain, with the rest looked up from reference TRBV5-4 and TRBJ2-1, is ETGVTQSPTHLIKTRGQQVTLRCSSQSGHNTVSWYQQALGQGPQFIFQYYREEENGRGNFPPRFSGLQFPNYSSELNVNALELDDSALYLCASSLLSSGNEQFFGPGTRLTVL.

This clone was picked up a small number of times. The rearrangement links TRBV28 to TRBJ2-7; D is perhaps TRBD1 (5 bases). Trimming removed 6 bases at V and 6 bases at J, with 18 bases between. CDR1 is MDHEN, CDR2 SYDVKM, per germline. CDR3 length: 14 residues. The CDR3 reads CASSPDSPLREQYF. DNA for the CDR3: TGTGCCAGCAGCCCCGACAGTCCCCTACGCGAGCAGTACTTC.